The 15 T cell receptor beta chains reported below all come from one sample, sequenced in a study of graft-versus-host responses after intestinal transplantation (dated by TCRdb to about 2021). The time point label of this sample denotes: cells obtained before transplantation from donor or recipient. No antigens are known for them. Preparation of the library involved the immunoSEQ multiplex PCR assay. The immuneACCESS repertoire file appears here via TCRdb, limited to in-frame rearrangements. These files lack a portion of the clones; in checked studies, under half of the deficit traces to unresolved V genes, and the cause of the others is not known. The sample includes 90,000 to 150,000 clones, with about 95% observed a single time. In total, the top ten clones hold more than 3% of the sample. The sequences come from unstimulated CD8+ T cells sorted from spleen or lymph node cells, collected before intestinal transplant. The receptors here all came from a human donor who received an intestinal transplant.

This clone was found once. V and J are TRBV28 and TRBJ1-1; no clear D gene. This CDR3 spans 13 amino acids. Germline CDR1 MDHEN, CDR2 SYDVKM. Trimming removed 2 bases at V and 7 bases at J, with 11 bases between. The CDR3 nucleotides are TGTGCCAGCAGTTTAAAAGTACTGGATGAAGCTTTCTTT. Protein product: CASSLKVLDEAFF.

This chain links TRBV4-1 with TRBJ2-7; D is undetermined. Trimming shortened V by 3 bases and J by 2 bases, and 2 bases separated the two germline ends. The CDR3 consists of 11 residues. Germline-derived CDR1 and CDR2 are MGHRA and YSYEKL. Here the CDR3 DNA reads TGCGCCAGCAGCCAGGCCTACGAGCAGTACTTC. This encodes CASSQAYEQYF.

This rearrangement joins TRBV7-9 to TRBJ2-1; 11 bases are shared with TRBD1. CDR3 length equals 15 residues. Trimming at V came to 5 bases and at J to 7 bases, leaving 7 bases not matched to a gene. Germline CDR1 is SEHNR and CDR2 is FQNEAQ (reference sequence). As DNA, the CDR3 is TGTGCCAGCAGCGACCGGGACAGGGGGTCTAATGAGCAGTTCTTC. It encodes CASSDRDRGSNEQFF.

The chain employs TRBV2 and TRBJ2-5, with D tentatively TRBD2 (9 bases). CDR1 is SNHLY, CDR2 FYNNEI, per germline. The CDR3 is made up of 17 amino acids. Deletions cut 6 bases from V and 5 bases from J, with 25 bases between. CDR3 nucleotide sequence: TGTGCCAGCAGCCGCAGGGGGCTAGCGGGATCGGGGGAGACCCAGTACTTC. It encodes CASSRRGLAGSGETQYF.

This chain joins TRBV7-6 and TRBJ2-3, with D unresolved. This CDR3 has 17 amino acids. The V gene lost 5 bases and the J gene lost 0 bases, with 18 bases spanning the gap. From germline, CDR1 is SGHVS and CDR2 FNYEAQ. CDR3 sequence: CASSPGVAGESTDTQYF. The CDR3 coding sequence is TGTGCCAGCAGCCCTGGAGTAGCAGGAGAGAGCACAGATACGCAGTATTTT.

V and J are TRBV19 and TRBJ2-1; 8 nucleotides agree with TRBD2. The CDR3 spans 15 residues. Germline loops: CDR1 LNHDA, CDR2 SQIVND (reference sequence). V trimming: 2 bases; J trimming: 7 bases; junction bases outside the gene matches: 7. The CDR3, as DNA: TGTGCCAGTAGTATAACGGGAGGGCCTTATAATGAGCAGTTCTTC. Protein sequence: CASSITGGPYNEQFF.

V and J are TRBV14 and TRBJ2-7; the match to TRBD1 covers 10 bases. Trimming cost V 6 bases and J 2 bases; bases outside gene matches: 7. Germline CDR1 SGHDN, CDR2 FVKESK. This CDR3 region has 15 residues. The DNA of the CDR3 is TGTGCCAGCAGATTAACCGGGACAGGGGCCTACGAGCAGTACTTC. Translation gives CASRLTGTGAYEQYF.

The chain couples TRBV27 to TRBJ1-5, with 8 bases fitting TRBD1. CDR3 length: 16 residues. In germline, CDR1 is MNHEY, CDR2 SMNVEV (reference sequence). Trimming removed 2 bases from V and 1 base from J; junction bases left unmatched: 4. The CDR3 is CASSLQGARSNQPQHF. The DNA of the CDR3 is TGTGCCAGCAGTTTACAGGGGGCGCGGAGCAATCAGCCCCAGCATTTT.

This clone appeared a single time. The DNA of the CDR3 is TGCGCCAGCAGCCCCCCGGGACTAGCGGGCAGCTCCTACGAGCAGTACTTC. Translated: CASSPPGLAGSSYEQYF. The chain couples TRBV4-1 to TRBJ2-5; 12 nucleotides align to TRBD2. Judging by the DNA end, TRBJ2-7 fits better; the J call may be wrong. Germline assignment: CDR1 MGHRA and CDR2 YSYEKL. The length of the CDR3 is 17 residues.

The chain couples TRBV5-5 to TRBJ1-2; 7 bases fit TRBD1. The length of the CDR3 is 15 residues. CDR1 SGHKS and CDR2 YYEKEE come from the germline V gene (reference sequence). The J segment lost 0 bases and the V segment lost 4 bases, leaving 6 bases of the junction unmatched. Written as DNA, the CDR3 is TGTGCCAGCAGCGCTACAGGGGAAGCTAACTATGGCTACACCTTC. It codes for CASSATGEANYGYTF.

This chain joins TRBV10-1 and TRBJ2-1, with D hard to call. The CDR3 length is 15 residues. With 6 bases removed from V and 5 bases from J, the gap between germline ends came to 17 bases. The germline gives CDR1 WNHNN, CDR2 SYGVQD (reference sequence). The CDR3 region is CASSLTQRGNNEQFF. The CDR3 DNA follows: TGCGCCAGCAGCCTGACTCAGCGAGGCAACAATGAGCAGTTCTTC.

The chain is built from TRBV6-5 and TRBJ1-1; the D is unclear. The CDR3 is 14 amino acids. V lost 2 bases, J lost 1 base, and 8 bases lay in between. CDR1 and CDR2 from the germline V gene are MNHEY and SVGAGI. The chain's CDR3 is CASSYKIPNTEAFF. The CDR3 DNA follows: TGTGCCAGCAGTTACAAGATTCCGAACACTGAAGCTTTCTTT.

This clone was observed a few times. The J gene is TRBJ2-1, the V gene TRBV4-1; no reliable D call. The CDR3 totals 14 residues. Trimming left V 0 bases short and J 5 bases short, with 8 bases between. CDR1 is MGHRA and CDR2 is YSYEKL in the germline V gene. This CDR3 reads CASSQDYYNNEQFF. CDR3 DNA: TGCGCCAGCAGCCAAGACTACTACAACAATGAGCAGTTCTTC.

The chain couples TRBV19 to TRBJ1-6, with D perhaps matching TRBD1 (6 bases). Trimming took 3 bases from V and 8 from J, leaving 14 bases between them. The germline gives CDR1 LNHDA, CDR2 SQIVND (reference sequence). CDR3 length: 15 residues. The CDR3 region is CASSIRTAGDSPLHF. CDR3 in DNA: TGTGCCAGTAGTATCCGGACAGCGGGAGATTCACCCCTCCACTTT.

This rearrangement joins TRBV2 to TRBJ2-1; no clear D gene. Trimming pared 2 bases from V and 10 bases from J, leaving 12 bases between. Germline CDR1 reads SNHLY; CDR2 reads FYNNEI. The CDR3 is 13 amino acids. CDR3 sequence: CASSELSPQEQFF. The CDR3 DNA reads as TGTGCCAGCAGTGAACTCAGCCCACAGGAGCAGTTCTTC.